Listed below are T cell receptor beta chains from one sample, sequenced in a study of PD-1 blockade in mismatch repair-deficient tumors. TCRdb's copy holds only in-frame clones and misses some; the assay was immunoSEQ multiplex PCR. The profile shows tens of thousands of clones, 81% of them singletons. The input for sequencing was peripheral blood, taken 12 weeks after starting pembrolizumab. All receptors derive from an adult with mismatch repair-deficient cancer. CDR3s include the opening cysteine and the closing phenylalanine or tryptophan. Fields, in order: V gene, J gene, CDR3 protein.

v_call: TRBV14; j_call: TRBJ2-7; cdr3_aa: CASSQGLAGPYEQYF
v_call: TRBV9; j_call: TRBJ1-5; cdr3_aa: CASSAGQGLGQPQHF
v_call: TRBV4-1; j_call: TRBJ2-1; cdr3_aa: CASSQIPSQGHNEQFF
v_call: TRBV7-3; j_call: TRBJ2-5; cdr3_aa: CASSSGNYQETQYF
v_call: TRBV30; j_call: TRBJ2-4; cdr3_aa: CAWSPGVENIQYF
v_call: TRBV6-5; j_call: TRBJ1-2; cdr3_aa: CASSYSTNYGYTF
v_call: TRBV7-8; j_call: TRBJ2-1; cdr3_aa: CASSFSTTGNNEQFF
v_call: TRBV18; j_call: TRBJ1-5; cdr3_aa: CASSPLPLGHGNQPQHF
v_call: TRBV5-4; j_call: TRBJ2-7; cdr3_aa: CASSPTPLESYEQYF
v_call: TRBV7-2; j_call: TRBJ2-2; cdr3_aa: CASSLDRTGELFF
v_call: TRBV19; j_call: TRBJ1-2; cdr3_aa: CATEGTTRYGYTF
v_call: TRBV20-1; j_call: TRBJ2-1; cdr3_aa: CSAEHNEQFF
v_call: TRBV9; j_call: TRBJ2-7; cdr3_aa: CASSVAGGSATYEQYF
v_call: TRBV28; j_call: TRBJ2-3; cdr3_aa: CASSLGLGTGNTDTQYF
v_call: TRBV19; j_call: TRBJ1-4; cdr3_aa: CASSSTGTNEKLFF
v_call: TRBV5-4; j_call: TRBJ2-3; cdr3_aa: CASKGGGGGTDTQYF
v_call: TRBV7-3; j_call: TRBJ2-7; cdr3_aa: CASSLRGRRNEQYF
v_call: TRBV28; j_call: TRBJ1-2; cdr3_aa: CASTGQNYGYTF
v_call: TRBV5-1; j_call: TRBJ2-7; cdr3_aa: CASSLAQGSVYEQYF
v_call: TRBV29-1; j_call: TRBJ2-5; cdr3_aa: CSVEDRGLPWETQYF
v_call: TRBV11-1; j_call: TRBJ1-1; cdr3_aa: CASSAGTGNSEAFF
v_call: TRBV7-9; j_call: TRBJ2-5; cdr3_aa: CASSLGQGETQYF
v_call: TRBV5-5; j_call: TRBJ2-7; cdr3_aa: CASSRWDGASYEQYF
v_call: TRBV5-4; j_call: TRBJ1-2; cdr3_aa: CASSQDLGGYGYTF
v_call: TRBV6-1; j_call: TRBJ1-1; cdr3_aa: CASSARGDTEAFF
v_call: TRBV6-6; j_call: TRBJ2-7; cdr3_aa: CASSPLLTGGYEQYF
v_call: TRBV9; j_call: TRBJ2-7; cdr3_aa: CASSAGTSGIWEQYF
v_call: TRBV6-1; j_call: TRBJ2-5; cdr3_aa: CASSEALETQYF
v_call: TRBV6-1; j_call: TRBJ1-1; cdr3_aa: CASTHGTEAFF
v_call: TRBV5-1; j_call: TRBJ1-4; cdr3_aa: CASSLSQPNEKLFF
v_call: TRBV2; j_call: TRBJ2-1; cdr3_aa: CASSGPGTSGRASSNEQFF
v_call: TRBV6-5; j_call: TRBJ1-5; cdr3_aa: CASSGPLGPQHF
v_call: TRBV9; j_call: TRBJ1-4; cdr3_aa: CASSVEGQGFGEKLFF
v_call: TRBV5-5; j_call: TRBJ2-1; cdr3_aa: CASSLDAGAGNEQFF
v_call: TRBV9; j_call: TRBJ2-4; cdr3_aa: CASSAFPGQGTKNIQYF
v_call: TRBV27; j_call: TRBJ1-2; cdr3_aa: CASRPGGGGGGYTF
v_call: TRBV5-4; j_call: TRBJ1-2; cdr3_aa: CASSVNRVEGYTF
v_call: TRBV5-1; j_call: TRBJ1-1; cdr3_aa: CASSLEGQLNTEAFF
v_call: TRBV19; j_call: TRBJ2-1; cdr3_aa: CATTWGQKLHNEQFF
v_call: TRBV27; j_call: TRBJ1-4; cdr3_aa: CASRSWTDEKLFF